These 14 T cell receptor beta chains share one sample of origin, sequenced in a study of blood T cell dynamics during melanoma immunotherapy. Libraries were prepared by immunoSEQ multiplex PCR; TCRdb keeps only in-frame clonotypes and omits some of them. The table has roughly 9,900 clones, around nine tenths seen once. The time point denotes: pre-treatment baseline. This specimen consisted of blood, obtained from a patient treated with checkpoint blockade. The source of these receptors is a human donor with melanoma.

This chain uses TRBV6-4 with TRBJ2-7, with 8 bases that match TRBD1. Germline-derived CDR1 and CDR2 are MRHNA and SNTAGT. The CDR3 is 14 residues long. V shed 6 bases, J shed 8 bases, and the junction held 12 bases outside the gene matches. CDR3 DNA sequence: TGTGCCAGCAGAATCCCCGGGACAGGTAAACAGCAGTACTTC. Translation: CASRIPGTGKQQYF.

The chain combines TRBV7-6 with TRBJ2-7, with 9 positions matching TRBD1. With 1 base clipped from V and 1 base from J, the junction kept 5 bases outside the gene matches. Germline V gene data show CDR1 as SGHVS and CDR2 as FNYEAQ. The CDR3 totals 16 residues. CDR3 sequence reads: CASSLGNRGRSYEQYF. The CDR3 DNA sequence: TGTGCCAGCAGCTTAGGGAACAGGGGGCGGTCCTACGAGCAGTACTTC.

V and J are TRBV15 and TRBJ2-3; 11 nucleotides line up with TRBD2. V lost 1 base and J lost 0; bases outside the gene matches: 3. The germline V gene has CDR1 LNHNV and CDR2 YYDKDF (reference sequence). The CDR3 consists of 17 residues. CDR3 in amino acids: CATSRGRLAGSTDTQYF. DNA for the CDR3: TGTGCCACCAGCAGAGGGCGACTAGCGGGGAGCACAGATACGCAGTATTTT. The variable domain in full, with the rest retrieved from reference TRBV15 and TRBJ2-3, is DAMVIQNPRYQVTQFGKPVTLSCSQTLNHNVMYWYQQKSSQAPKLLFHYYDKDFNNEADTPDNFQSRRPNTSFCFLDIRSPGLGDTAMYLCATSRGRLAGSTDTQYFGPGTRLTVL.

J is TRBJ2-1 and V is TRBV9; TRBD2 agrees at 8 bases. The CDR3 extends over 15 amino acids. J was trimmed by 5 bases and V by 6 bases; bases with no gene match: 10. The germline V gene encodes CDR1 SGDLS and CDR2 YYNGEE. The CDR3 sequence is CASTIAGLYHNEQFF. The CDR3 DNA follows: TGTGCCAGCACCATAGCGGGACTGTACCACAATGAGCAGTTCTTC.

V is TRBV7-9 and J is TRBJ2-1, with no clear D. Between the trimmed V and J ends, which lost 1 base and 15 bases, there was a span of 1 base. CDR1 and CDR2 (germline): SEHNR, FQNEAQ (reference sequence). The CDR3 is 8 amino acids. Here the CDR3 DNA reads TGTGCCAGCAGCTTAGGGTTCTTC. Amino acids: CASSLGFF.

The chain employs TRBV4-3 and TRBJ2-5, with 10 nucleotides matching TRBD2. The V gene end was trimmed by 1 base and the J gene end by 4 bases; junction bases not matched to a gene: 6. In germline, CDR1 is LGHNA, CDR2 YSLEER. There are 16 residues in the CDR3. CDR3 in amino acids: CASSQGVAGGGETQYF. Here the CDR3 DNA reads TGCGCCAGCAGCCAAGGGGTAGCGGGAGGTGGAGAGACCCAGTACTTC.

The rearrangement joins TRBV7-3 to TRBJ2-1; the match to TRBD2 covers 8 bases. The CDR3 loop spans 15 amino acids. Germline V gives CDR1 SGHTA, CDR2 FQGTGA. V gave up 5 bases and J gave up 1 base; unmatched junction bases: 4. CDR3 in DNA: TGTGCCAGCAGCCCCGCTAGCGGGTCCTACAATGAGCAGTTCTTC. Residues: CASSPASGSYNEQFF.

The CDR3 bases are TGTGCCAGCAGTTTGGCGCAGGTCTACGAGCAGTACTTC. It specifies CASSLAQVYEQYF. The chain joins TRBV28 to TRBJ2-5, with unresolved D. The J call may be mistaken, given a closer DNA end match to TRBJ2-7. The germline CDR1 and CDR2 sequences are MDHEN and SYDVKM. The length of the CDR3 is 13 residues.

The V gene is TRBV4-1, the J gene TRBJ1-2, with D possibly being TRBD1 (5 bases). The V gene lost 3 bases and the J gene lost 3 bases, with 14 bases spanning the gap. This CDR3 is built from 15 residues. Germline values: CDR1 MGHRA, CDR2 YSYEKL. In nucleotides, the CDR3 is TGCGCCAGCAGCCACCAACTCAGGGTGGACTATGGCTACACCTTC. The encoded protein is CASSHQLRVDYGYTF.

This sequence joins TRBV4-1 and TRBJ1-4; weak D call: TRBD1 (5 bases). This CDR3 is built from 13 residues. With 4 bases removed from V and 4 bases from J, the gap between germline ends came to 7 bases. CDR1 is MGHRA, CDR2 YSYEKL, per germline. This CDR3 is CASSLGVNEKLFF. The CDR3 DNA is TGCGCCAGCAGCCTGGGGGTTAATGAAAAACTGTTTTTT.

The rearrangement links TRBV6-5 to TRBJ2-1, with TRBD2 matching over 10 bases. This CDR3 is built from 13 residues. Germline V lookup: CDR1 MNHEY, CDR2 SVGAGI. The trim removed 8 bases at V and 7 bases at J, leaving 5 bases unmatched. This CDR3 is CASGPSGGNEQFF. DNA of the CDR3: TGTGCCAGCGGGCCTAGCGGGGGTAATGAGCAGTTCTTC.

The V gene is TRBV19, the J gene TRBJ2-7, with TRBD1 as a possible D gene (5 bases). In germline, CDR1 is LNHDA, CDR2 SQIVND (reference sequence). CDR3 length equals 13 residues. V was clipped by 10 bases and J by 0 bases, with 13 bases between them. CDR3 DNA sequence: TGTGCCACCACGGACCAGGGCTCCTACGAGCAGTACTTC. This gives the protein CATTDQGSYEQYF.

The CDR3 loop is CASKDRGAEQFF. The CDR3 DNA follows: TGTGCCAGCAAAGACAGGGGGGCTGAGCAGTTCTTC. The rearrangement uses TRBV2 and TRBJ2-1; 9 bases map to TRBD1. There are 12 residues in the CDR3. J was trimmed by 9 bases and V by 7 bases; bases with no gene match: 4. Looked up from germline, CDR1 is SNHLY and CDR2 is FYNNEI.

The chain combines TRBV30 with TRBJ2-5; a weak D match, TRBD2 (5 bases). CDR1 and CDR2 (germline): GTSNPN, SVGIG (reference sequence). The CDR3 runs to 13 residues. V lost 1 base and J lost 3, with 9 bases in between. For the CDR3, the DNA is TGTGCCTGGAGTGAGGCGGGCAAAGAGACCCAGTACTTC. Translating gives CAWSEAGKETQYF.